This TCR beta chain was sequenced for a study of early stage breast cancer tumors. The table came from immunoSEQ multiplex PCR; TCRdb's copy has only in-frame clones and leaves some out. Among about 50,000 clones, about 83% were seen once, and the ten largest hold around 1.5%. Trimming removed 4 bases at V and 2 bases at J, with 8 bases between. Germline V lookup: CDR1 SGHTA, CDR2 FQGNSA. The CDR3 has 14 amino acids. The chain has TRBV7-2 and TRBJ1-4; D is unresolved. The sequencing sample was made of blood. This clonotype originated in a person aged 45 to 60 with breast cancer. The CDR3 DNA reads TGTGCCAGCAGCTACCAAGAGACTAATGAAAAACTGTTTTTT. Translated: CASSYQETNEKLFF.